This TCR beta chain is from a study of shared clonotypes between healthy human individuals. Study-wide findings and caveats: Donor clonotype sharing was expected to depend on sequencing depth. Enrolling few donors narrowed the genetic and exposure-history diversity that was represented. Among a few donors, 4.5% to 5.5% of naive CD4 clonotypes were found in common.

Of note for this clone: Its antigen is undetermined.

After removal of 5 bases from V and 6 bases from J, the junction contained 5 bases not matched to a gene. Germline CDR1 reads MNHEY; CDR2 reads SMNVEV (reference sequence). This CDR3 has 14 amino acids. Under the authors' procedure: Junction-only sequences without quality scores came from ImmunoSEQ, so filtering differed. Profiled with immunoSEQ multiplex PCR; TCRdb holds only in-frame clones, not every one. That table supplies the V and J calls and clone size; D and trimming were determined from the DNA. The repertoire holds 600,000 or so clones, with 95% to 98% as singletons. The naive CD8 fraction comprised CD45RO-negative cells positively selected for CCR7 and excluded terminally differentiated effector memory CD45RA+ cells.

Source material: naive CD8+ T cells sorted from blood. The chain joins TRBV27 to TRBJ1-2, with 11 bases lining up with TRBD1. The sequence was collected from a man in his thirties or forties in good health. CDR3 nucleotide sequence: TGTGCCAGCAGTCGGGGGACAGGGGGTAATGGCTACACCTTC. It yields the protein CASSRGTGGNGYTF.